What follows describes a single TCR beta chain. The antigen is unknown. This entry is derived from a study of vaccination effects on CD4 cells after COVID-19. Overall study context: Sequencing was preceded by expansion of antigen-specific CD4+ T cells with viral peptide pools in the ViraFEST assay.

Only in-frame clones appear in the TCRdb table, and some are missing; sequencing was by immunoSEQ multiplex PCR. The data show more than 60,000 clones, around 74% seen once. With 7 bases clipped from V and 6 bases from J, the junction kept 10 bases outside the gene matches. Germline lookup yields CDR1 MNHEY and CDR2 SMNVEV (reference sequence). The CDR3 covers 15 residues. It was after more than 8 days of culture that CD4+ T cells were isolated. As their vaccination, participants received two doses of either BNT162b2 or mRNA-1273. No vaccinee had earlier SARS-CoV-2 infection, and nucleocapsid antibodies were negative. Both day 3 and day 7 saw half the medium replaced with IL-2 medium.

Sequences were derived from CD4+ T cells from PBMCs cultured without peptide, sampled after COVID-19 vaccination. The receptor's source is a human donor who received a COVID-19 vaccine. The chain couples TRBV27 to TRBJ2-2, with TRBD1 matching over 8 bases. This chain's CDR3 is CASKKLDRDAGELFF. CDR3 nucleotides: TGTGCCAGCAAGAAATTGGACAGGGACGCCGGGGAGCTGTTTTTT.